This T cell receptor beta chain appears in the sequencing data of a study of T cells in Graves' hyperthyroidism and ophthalmopathy. Study context: Blood from the periphery was taken at initial diagnosis, before any treatment.

Broader study findings: Ophthalmopathy was model-predicted a median approximately 6.9 months pre-onset.

As regards this clonotype: Its antigen remains unknown.

The investigators amplified TCR beta CDR3 regions from RNA transcripts. During a first-round RT-PCR of the TCR CDR3, the HTBI primer set was used. TCRdb redid the calling of the multiplex PCR reads with MiXCR, one entry per CDR3 protein. Of hundreds of thousands of distinct CDR3 sequences in the sample, around 20% were seen once. Sequencing was done on a sample of blood. The TCR was taken from a woman in her forties or fifties with Graves' hyperthyroidism that later progressed to Graves' ophthalmopathy.

This CDR3 reads CSARGAVELWYQETQYF. In DNA, the CDR3 is TGCAGTGCTAGAGGAGCCGTGGAGCTCTGGTACCAAGAGACCCAGTACTTC. The gene calls are TRBV20-1 and TRBJ2-5; no clear D. From germline, CDR1 is DFQATT and CDR2 SNEGSKA (reference sequence). CDR3 size: 17 residues. The ends were cut back, 1 base at V and 0 bases at J, with 18 bases in the middle.